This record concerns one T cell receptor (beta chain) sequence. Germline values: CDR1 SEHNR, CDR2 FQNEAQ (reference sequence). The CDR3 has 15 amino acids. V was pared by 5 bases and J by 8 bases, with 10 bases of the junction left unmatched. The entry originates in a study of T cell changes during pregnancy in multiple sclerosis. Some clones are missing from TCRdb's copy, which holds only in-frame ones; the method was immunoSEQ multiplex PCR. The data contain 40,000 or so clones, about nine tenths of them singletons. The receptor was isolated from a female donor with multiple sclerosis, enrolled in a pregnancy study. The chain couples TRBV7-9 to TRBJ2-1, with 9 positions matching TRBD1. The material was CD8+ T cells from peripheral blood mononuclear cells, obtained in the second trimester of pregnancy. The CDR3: CASSPPGQGGDEQFF. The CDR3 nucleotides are TGTGCCAGCAGCCCGCCGGGACAGGGAGGAGATGAGCAGTTCTTC.